This T cell receptor beta chain is drawn from a study of shared clonotypes between healthy human individuals. Regarding the study as a whole: It was the few donors that limited the genetic and exposure-history diversity represented.

Clones were sequenced by immunoSEQ multiplex PCR, and TCRdb holds only the in-frame ones, with some missing. Of about 520,000 clones listed, about 96% are singletons. On this clone itself: What it binds is unknown.

Partitioning of CD4+ cells yielded a CD45RA+ naive subset and a CD45RA-negative memory subset. Per germline, CDR1 SEHNR and CDR2 FQNEAQ (reference sequence). V lost 3 bases and J lost 2; bases outside the gene matches: 6. The CDR3 has 16 residues. The J gene is TRBJ2-7, the V gene TRBV7-9, with 11 bases identical to TRBD1. Sequencing was performed on naive CD4+ T cells sorted from blood. Indicated subset: CD45RA+ positively selected. The clonotype was recovered from a woman in her 30s in good health. The CDR3 region is CASSFPGTGGTYEQYF. The CDR3 DNA reads TGTGCCAGCAGCTTCCCCGGGACAGGGGGGACCTACGAGCAGTACTTC.